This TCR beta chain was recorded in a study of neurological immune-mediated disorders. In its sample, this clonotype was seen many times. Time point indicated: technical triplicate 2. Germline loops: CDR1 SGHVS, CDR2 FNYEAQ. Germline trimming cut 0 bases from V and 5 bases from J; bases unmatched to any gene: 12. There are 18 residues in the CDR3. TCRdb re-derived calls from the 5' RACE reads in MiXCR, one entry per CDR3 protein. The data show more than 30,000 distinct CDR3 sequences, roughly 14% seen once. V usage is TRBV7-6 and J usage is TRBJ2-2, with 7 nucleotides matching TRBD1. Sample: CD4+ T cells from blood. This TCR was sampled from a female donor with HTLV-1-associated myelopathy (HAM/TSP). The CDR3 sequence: CASSLAGFNRGSTGELFF. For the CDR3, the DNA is TGTGCCAGCAGCTTAGCGGGTTTTAACAGGGGAAGTACCGGGGAGCTGTTTTTT.